Listed below are T cell receptor beta chains from one sample, sequenced in a study of T cell changes during pregnancy in multiple sclerosis. Sequencing used immunoSEQ multiplex PCR; TCRdb keeps in-frame clones, though not all of them. The data show 100,000 or so clones, nearly 95% seen once. This specimen was peripheral blood, taken after pregnancy. Receptors were obtained from a female donor in good health, enrolled as a control in a pregnancy study. Both conserved end residues are part of each CDR3. The D gene is left open where the match is weak. A clone size is listed for some rows: how often the clone was seen (once, few, many), or a class if it is expanded.

J,size,V,D,DNA,CDR3
TRBJ2-7,-,TRBV11-2,-,TGTGCCAGCAGCTTGGAACAGCCAGGGGAGCAGTACTTC,CASSLEQPGEQYF
TRBJ1-1,-,TRBV28,TRBD1,TGTGCCGCTGGACAGGCGAACACTGAAGCTTTCTTT,CAAGQANTEAFF
TRBJ2-7,-,TRBV6-5,TRBD1,TGTGCCAGCAGTTTTGGGACAGGGTATTTCTACGAGCAGTACTTC,CASSFGTGYFYEQYF
TRBJ2-3,-,TRBV28,-,TGTGCCAGCAGTTTGAGTAGCACAGATACGCAGTATTTT,CASSLSSTDTQYF
TRBJ2-7,-,TRBV10-1,-,TGCGCCAGCGGCGGGGACGAGCAGTACTTC,CASGGDEQYF
TRBJ2-7,-,TRBV6-1,TRBD1,TGTGCCAGCAGTGAAGGGACAGGGTGGGAGCAGTACTTC,CASSEGTGWEQYF
TRBJ1-4,-,TRBV2,TRBD1,TGTGCCAGCAGCCTAGGACAGGGGCGCGAAAAACTGTTTTTT,CASSLGQGREKLFF
TRBJ1-5,few,TRBV28,TRBD1,TGTGCCAGCAGTCTAACACAGGGGGCAGGCTATCAGCCCCAGCATTTT,CASSLTQGAGYQPQHF
TRBJ1-3,-,TRBV28,TRBD1,TGTGCCAGCAGCCCAAACAGGGGGCTATCGGGAAACACCATATATTTT,CASSPNRGLSGNTIYF
TRBJ2-1,-,TRBV28,TRBD2,TGTGCCAGCAGTTTTAGGGCGGGAGGGGGTGAGCAGTTCTTC,CASSFRAGGGEQFF
TRBJ2-7,once,TRBV5-1,TRBD2,TGCGCCAGCAGCTTTTCGACTAGCGGGATCTACGAGCAGTACTTC,CASSFSTSGIYEQYF
TRBJ1-5,-,TRBV28,TRBD1,TGTGCCAGCACCAGACAGGGAAAAGGTCAGCCCCAGCATTTT,CASTRQGKGQPQHF
TRBJ2-7,-,TRBV28,TRBD1,TGTGCCAGCAGTTCACAGACAGGGGGGGCCTACGAGCAGTACTTC,CASSSQTGGAYEQYF
TRBJ2-1,-,TRBV7-9,TRBD2,TGTGCCAGCAGCTTACGGGCGGGGGACAATGAGCAGTTCTTC,CASSLRAGDNEQFF
TRBJ2-7,-,TRBV15,TRBD1,TGTGCCACCAGCACCCTTGAGGGACAGGGAGCCTACGAGCAGTACTTC,CATSTLEGQGAYEQYF
TRBJ1-5,-,TRBV13,-,TGTGCCAGCAGCCTAAATATGGGGCAACCCCAGCATTTT,CASSLNMGQPQHF
TRBJ1-4,-,TRBV9,-,TGTGCCAGCAGCGTCCTGGACAGCCCCGGGGAAAAACTGTTTTTT,CASSVLDSPGEKLFF
TRBJ2-3,-,TRBV28,-,TGTGCCAGCAGTTACCTAAGGGGAAAAAGGGATACGCAGTATTTT,CASSYLRGKRDTQYF
TRBJ2-3,-,TRBV29-1,-,TGCAGCGGGGGCCCCACGGCTAGCACAGATACGCAGTATTTT,CSGGPTASTDTQYF
TRBJ2-1,-,TRBV5-6,TRBD2,TGTGCCAGCAGCATTGGGGGGGTGAGGGAGCAGTTCTTC,CASSIGGVREQFF
TRBJ2-1,-,TRBV11-2,-,TGTGCCAGCAGCCACGACATGGGCGGGGTTCGGGAGCAGTTCTTC,CASSHDMGGVREQFF
TRBJ1-1,-,TRBV6-1,-,TGTGCCAGCACTACCCGGGTCCCCATGAACACTGAAGCTTTCTTT,CASTTRVPMNTEAFF
TRBJ2-3,once,TRBV5-4,-,TGTGCCAGCAGCTTGGGAGCGACTAGCACAGATACGCAGTATTTT,CASSLGATSTDTQYF
TRBJ1-4,-,TRBV15,TRBD1,TGTGCCACCAGCAGAGATTGGATAGACAGGGTGGGTGAAAAACTGTTTTTT,CATSRDWIDRVGEKLFF
TRBJ2-7,-,TRBV10-2,TRBD2,TGCGCCAGCAAGGCGGGAGTTGACTACGAGCAGTACTTC,CASKAGVDYEQYF
TRBJ2-7,once,TRBV2,TRBD2,TGTGCCAGCAGTGAGTGGCTAGCGGGAGAAGCCTACGAGCAGTACTTC,CASSEWLAGEAYEQYF
TRBJ2-2,-,TRBV2,TRBD1,TGTGCCAGCAGGACAGGGGTCCGAACCGGGGAGCTGTTTTTT,CASRTGVRTGELFF
TRBJ1-6,-,TRBV20-1,-,TGCAGTGCTAGGAGTAGTTCACCCCTCCACTTT,CSARSSSPLHF
TRBJ1-2,-,TRBV27,-,TGTGCCAGCAGTTTAGGGAGGGGGTCTGGGTATGGCTACACCTTC,CASSLGRGSGYGYTF
TRBJ2-3,-,TRBV25-1,-,TGTGCCAGCAGGGGGCTGAACACAGATACGCAGTATTTT,CASRGLNTDTQYF
TRBJ2-2,-,TRBV30,TRBD2,TGTGCCTGGCTTCTAGCGGGAGGCCCCGGGGAGCTGTTTTTT,CAWLLAGGPGELFF
TRBJ1-3,-,TRBV2,-,TGTGCCAGCAGTGTCCGAGTGGACACTGGAAACACCATATATTTT,CASSVRVDTGNTIYF
TRBJ1-3,-,TRBV7-2,TRBD1,TGTGCCAGCAGCTTCACCGGGACAGCCTCTGGAAACACCATATATTTT,CASSFTGTASGNTIYF
TRBJ2-3,-,TRBV5-4,TRBD2,TGTGCCAGCAGCTTGGGGGGACTAGCGGGAGGTAGCACAGATACGCAGTATTTT,CASSLGGLAGGSTDTQYF
TRBJ2-1,-,TRBV2,-,TGTGCCAGCAGTGAAGCGCCTGTGACAGGGGGACTAGGTGAGCAGTTCTTC,CASSEAPVTGGLGEQFF
TRBJ1-3,-,TRBV5-1,-,TGCGCCAGCAGCTTGGCAGGGCAAGGAAACACCATATATTTT,CASSLAGQGNTIYF
TRBJ1-2,-,TRBV18,-,TGTGCCAGCTCACCACGAGACAGAAACACTAACTATGGCTACACCTTC,CASSPRDRNTNYGYTF
TRBJ2-3,-,TRBV4-1,TRBD2,TGCGCCAGCAGCCAGGGGTTAGCGGGAGGCACAGATACGCAGTATTTT,CASSQGLAGGTDTQYF
TRBJ1-2,-,TRBV28,-,TGTGCCAGCAGTTCCGCGAGCAGGGCTAACTATGGCTACACCTTC,CASSSASRANYGYTF
TRBJ2-1,-,TRBV5-1,-,TGCGCCAGCAGCAGCGGGTTTTACAATGAGCAGTTCTTC,CASSSGFYNEQFF
TRBJ2-6,-,TRBV2,TRBD1,TGTGCCAGCACTCAAGGACAGGGGACCCGCTCTGGGGCCAACGTCCTGACTTTC,CASTQGQGTRSGANVLTF
TRBJ2-6,-,TRBV5-6,-,TGTGCCAGCAGACCAAGGGGTAGCTCTGGGGCCAACGTCCTGACTTTC,CASRPRGSSGANVLTF
TRBJ1-4,-,TRBV7-9,TRBD1,TGTGCCAGCAGCCCCGGGACAGTAGCAGAAAAACTGTTTTTT,CASSPGTVAEKLFF